Only one count was recorded for the clone carrying this TCR beta chain. The antigen is unknown. These data are taken from a study of OX40 agonist ivuxolimab in advanced cancers. Study conclusions and caveats: Those patients achieving a partial response at 0.1-3.0 mg/kg showed among the lowest clonal expansion.

This CDR3 is 15 amino acids long. With 2 bases removed from V and 2 bases from J, the gap between germline ends came to 13 bases. Germline-derived CDR1 and CDR2 are MNHEY and SMNVEV (reference sequence). Sequencing used immunoSEQ multiplex PCR; TCRdb keeps in-frame clones, though not all of them. Among about 30,000 clones, approximately 85% were seen once, and the ten largest hold around a fifth. This clonotype was sampled from an adult with an advanced solid tumor such as melanoma, head and neck, liver or kidney cancer. The V and J genes are TRBV27 and TRBJ2-7; D is perhaps TRBD1 or TRBD2 (5 bases each). This sample comprised CD4+ or CD8+ T cells sorted from blood, obtained in a trial of the OX40 agonist ivuxolimab. The CDR3 reads CASSLNWDETYEQYF. CDR3 sequence (DNA): TGTGCCAGCAGTTTAAATTGGGACGAAACCTACGAGCAGTACTTC.